A selection of T cell receptor beta chains follows, all from one sample in a study of patients with pleural tuberculosis. TCRdb re-analysed the reads in MiXCR, keeping a single row per CDR3 protein. The sample records around 30,000 distinct CDR3 sequences, roughly 18% being singletons. Sequenced: peripheral blood. These receptors were collected from a human donor with pleural tuberculosis. Both conserved end residues are part of each CDR3.

j_gene	v_gene	CDR3aa
TRBJ1-5	TRBV4-1	CASSQENHSNQPQHF
TRBJ1-5	TRBV12-3/TRBV12-4	CAGSFFGFNQTQHF
TRBJ1-1	TRBV2	CASSLTGTGIIEAFF
TRBJ2-1	TRBV10-3	CAISAGDNNEQFF
TRBJ2-1	TRBV2	CASRGAGGGNEQFF
TRBJ2-3	TRBV7-8	CASSRLSTDTQYF
TRBJ1-2	TRBV27	CASGGPVYGYTF
TRBJ2-7	TRBV20-1	CSARGGGTNEQYF
TRBJ2-3	TRBV7-2	CASSPRGLEIDTQYF
TRBJ2-1	TRBV27	CASSRLAGVGVAEQFF
TRBJ2-1	TRBV19	CASGSGRADNEQFF
TRBJ2-7	TRBV9	CASSPPGGHEQYF
TRBJ2-3	TRBV7-9	CASSSMYTQYF
TRBJ2-3	TRBV9	CASSVAEGLAGPTDTQYF
TRBJ2-1	TRBV4-1	CASSRPQRWYNEQFF
TRBJ2-2	TRBV7-9	CASSYGWGTGELFF
TRBJ2-5	TRBV7-9	CASSQSTDQETQYF
TRBJ2-1	TRBV6-4	CASSDSFYSSEQFF
TRBJ1-1	TRBV3-1	CAKGQEAFF
TRBJ2-1	TRBV7-8	CASSPSGGFREEQFF
TRBJ2-5	TRBV5-4	CASSLGGEETQYF
TRBJ1-2	TRBV3-1	CASSQNLRLKDYGYTF
TRBJ1-1	TRBV4-1	CASSQDGTSLEAFF
TRBJ2-7	TRBV20-1	CSASRRPEQYF
TRBJ1-5	TRBV19	CASSLTGFQPQHF
TRBJ2-7	TRBV5-1	CAISPGTGGFYEQYF
TRBJ2-5	TRBV5-4	CASSLKGAPGGETQYF
TRBJ1-5	TRBV2	CASSGQGSGQPQHF
TRBJ2-7	TRBV28	CASSFGGIAYEQYF